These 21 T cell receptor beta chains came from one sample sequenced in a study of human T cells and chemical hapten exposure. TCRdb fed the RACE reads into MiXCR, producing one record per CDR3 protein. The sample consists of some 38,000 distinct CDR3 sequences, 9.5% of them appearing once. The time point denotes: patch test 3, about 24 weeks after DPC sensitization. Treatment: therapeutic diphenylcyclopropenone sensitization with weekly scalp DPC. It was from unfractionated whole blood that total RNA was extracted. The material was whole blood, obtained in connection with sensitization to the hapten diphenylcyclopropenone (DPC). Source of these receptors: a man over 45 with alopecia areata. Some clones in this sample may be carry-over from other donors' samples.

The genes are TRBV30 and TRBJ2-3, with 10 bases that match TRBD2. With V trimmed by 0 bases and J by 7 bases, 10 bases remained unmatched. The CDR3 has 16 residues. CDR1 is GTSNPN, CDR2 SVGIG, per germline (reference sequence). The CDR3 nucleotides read TGTGCCTGGAGTGTACTCAAAGCGGGAGGGCAGAATACGCAGTATTTT. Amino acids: CAWSVLKAGGQNTQYF.

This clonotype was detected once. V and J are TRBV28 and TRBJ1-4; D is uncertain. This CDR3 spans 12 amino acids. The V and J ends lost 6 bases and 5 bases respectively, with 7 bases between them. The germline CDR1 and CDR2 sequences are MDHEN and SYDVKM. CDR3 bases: TGTGCCAGCAGGGGTATAAATGAAAAACTGTTTTTT. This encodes CASRGINEKLFF.

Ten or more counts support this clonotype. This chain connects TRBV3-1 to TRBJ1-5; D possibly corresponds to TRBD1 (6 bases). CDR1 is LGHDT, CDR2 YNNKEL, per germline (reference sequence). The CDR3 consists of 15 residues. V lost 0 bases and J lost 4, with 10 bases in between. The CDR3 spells CASSQEGGQNQPQHF. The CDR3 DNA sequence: TGTGCCAGCAGCCAAGAGGGGGGCCAAAATCAGCCCCAGCATTTT.

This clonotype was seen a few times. The CDR3 DNA follows: TGTGCCAGCAGCGCCGACTCGAACACCGGGGAGCTGTTTTTT. Translating it yields CASSADSNTGELFF. The J gene is TRBJ2-2, the V gene TRBV5-5, with no clear D. The CDR3 is 14 residues long. The V gene's germline CDR1 is SGHKS and CDR2 YYEKEE (reference sequence). V gave up 4 bases and J gave up 0 bases, with 7 bases separating them.

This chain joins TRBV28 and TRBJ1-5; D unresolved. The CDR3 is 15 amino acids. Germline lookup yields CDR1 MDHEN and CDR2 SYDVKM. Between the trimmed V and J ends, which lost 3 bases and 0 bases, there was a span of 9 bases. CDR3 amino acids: CASSLPYNSNQPQHF. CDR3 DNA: TGTGCCAGCAGTTTGCCTTACAATAGCAATCAGCCCCAGCATTTT.

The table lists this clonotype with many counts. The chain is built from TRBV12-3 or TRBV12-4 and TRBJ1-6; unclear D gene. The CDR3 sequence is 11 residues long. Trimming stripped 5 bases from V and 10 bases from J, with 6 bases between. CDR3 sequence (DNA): TGTGCCAGCAGTCTATCCTCACCCCTCCACTTT. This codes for CASSLSSPLHF.

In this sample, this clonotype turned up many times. The CDR3 loop is CASSPVGTGTDTQYF. CDR3 DNA sequence: TGTGCCAGCAGTCCGGTGGGCACGGGCACAGATACGCAGTATTTT. V gene TRBV28 combines with J gene TRBJ2-3; the D is unclear. Germline V gene sequence: CDR1 MDHEN, CDR2 SYDVKM. The V gene lost 5 bases and the J gene lost 1 base, with 13 bases spanning the gap. The CDR3 has 15 amino acids.

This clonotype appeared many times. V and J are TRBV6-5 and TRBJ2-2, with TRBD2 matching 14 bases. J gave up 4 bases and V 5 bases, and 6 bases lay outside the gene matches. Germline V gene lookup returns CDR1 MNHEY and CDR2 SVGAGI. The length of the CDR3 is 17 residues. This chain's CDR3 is CASSPGLAGVGTGELFF. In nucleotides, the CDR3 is TGTGCCAGCAGTCCGGGACTAGCGGGAGTGGGCACCGGGGAGCTGTTTTTT.

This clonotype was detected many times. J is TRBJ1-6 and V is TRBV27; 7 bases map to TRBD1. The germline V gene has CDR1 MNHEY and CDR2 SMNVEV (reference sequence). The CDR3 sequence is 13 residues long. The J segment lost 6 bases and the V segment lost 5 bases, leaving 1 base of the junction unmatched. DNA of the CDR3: TGTGCCAGCAGTAGGGACAGTAATTCACCCCTCCACTTT. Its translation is CASSRDSNSPLHF.

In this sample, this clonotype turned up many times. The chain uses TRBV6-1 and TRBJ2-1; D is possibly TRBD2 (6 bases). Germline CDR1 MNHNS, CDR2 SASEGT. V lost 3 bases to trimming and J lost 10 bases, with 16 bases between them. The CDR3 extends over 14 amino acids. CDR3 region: CASSDMGETREQFF. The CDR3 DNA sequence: TGTGCCAGCAGTGACATGGGGGAGACTAGAGAGCAGTTCTTC.

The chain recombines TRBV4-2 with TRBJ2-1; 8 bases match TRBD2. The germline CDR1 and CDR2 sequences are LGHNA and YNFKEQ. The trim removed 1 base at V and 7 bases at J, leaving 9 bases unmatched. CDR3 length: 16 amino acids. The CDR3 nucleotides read TGTGCCAGCAGCCAAGGCGGCGGGGGGATATTAAATGAGCAGTTCTTC. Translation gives CASSQGGGGILNEQFF.

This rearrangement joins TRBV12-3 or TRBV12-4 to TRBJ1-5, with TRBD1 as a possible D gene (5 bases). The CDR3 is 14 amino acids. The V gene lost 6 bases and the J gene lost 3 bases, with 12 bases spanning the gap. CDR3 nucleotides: TGTGCCAGCAGCCCTGGGGGGGACAATCAGCCCCAGCATTTT. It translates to CASSPGGDNQPQHF.

The CDR3 bases are TGCAGCGTTGAGCGCCAGGGTGGCAATGAGCAGTTCTTC. Its translation is CSVERQGGNEQFF. This rearrangement joins TRBV29-1 to TRBJ2-1, with a tentative D call TRBD1 (5 bases). This CDR3 has 13 amino acids. Germline V gene lookup returns CDR1 SQVTM and CDR2 ANQGSEA. The V and J ends lost 3 bases and 6 bases respectively, with 12 bases between them.

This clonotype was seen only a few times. The CDR3 loop is CASSRGQGLIEKLFF. The CDR3 DNA reads as TGCGCCAGCAGCCGCGGACAGGGACTGATTGAAAAACTGTTTTTT. The gene calls are TRBV4-1 and TRBJ1-4; 8 nucleotides align to TRBD1. The ends lost 4 bases at V and 7 bases at J; junction bases unmatched: 8. Germline V CDR1 and CDR2: MGHRA, YSYEKL. This CDR3 comprises 15 residues.

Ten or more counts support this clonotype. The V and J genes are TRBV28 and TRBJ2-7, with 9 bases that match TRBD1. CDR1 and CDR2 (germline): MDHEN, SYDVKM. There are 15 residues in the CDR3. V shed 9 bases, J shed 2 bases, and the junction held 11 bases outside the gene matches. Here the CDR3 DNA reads TGTGCCAGTTATACTCCGGGACAGGGAACCTACGAGCAGTACTTC. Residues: CASYTPGQGTYEQYF.

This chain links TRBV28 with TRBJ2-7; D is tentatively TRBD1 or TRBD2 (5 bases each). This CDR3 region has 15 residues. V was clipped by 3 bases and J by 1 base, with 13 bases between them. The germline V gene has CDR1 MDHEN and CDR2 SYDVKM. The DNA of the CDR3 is TGTGCCAGCAGTTTGGGGACCCTATTGTCCTACGAGCAGTACTTC. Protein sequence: CASSLGTLLSYEQYF. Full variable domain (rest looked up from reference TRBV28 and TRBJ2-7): DVKVTQSSRYLVKRTGEKVFLECVQDMDHENMFWYRQDPGLGLRLIYFSYDVKMKEKGDIPEGYSVSREKKERFSLILESASTNQTSMYLCASSLGTLLSYEQYFGPGTRLTVT.

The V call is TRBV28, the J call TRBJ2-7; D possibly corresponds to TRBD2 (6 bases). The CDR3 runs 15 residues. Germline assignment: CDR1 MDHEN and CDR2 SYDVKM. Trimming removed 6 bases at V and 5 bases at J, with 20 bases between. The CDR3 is CASSLLSREEHEQYF. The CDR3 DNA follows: TGTGCCAGCAGCCTCCTGTCGAGGGAGGAGCACGAGCAGTACTTC.

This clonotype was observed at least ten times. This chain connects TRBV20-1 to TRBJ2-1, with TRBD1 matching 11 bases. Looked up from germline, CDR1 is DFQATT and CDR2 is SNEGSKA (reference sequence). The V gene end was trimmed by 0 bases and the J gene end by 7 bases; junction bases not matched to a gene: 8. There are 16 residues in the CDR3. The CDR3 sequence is CSARDRGQGAQNEQFF. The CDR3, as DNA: TGCAGTGCTAGAGATAGAGGACAGGGGGCGCAGAATGAGCAGTTCTTC.

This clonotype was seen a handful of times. This CDR3 reads CSAPGQGDSEQYF. The CDR3 bases are TGCAGTGCTCCGGGACAGGGGGACAGCGAGCAGTACTTC. This chain links TRBV20-1 with TRBJ2-7; 11 bases match TRBD1. Germline V CDR1 and CDR2: DFQATT, SNEGSKA (reference sequence). Trimming at V came to 5 bases and at J to 6 bases, leaving 6 bases not matched to a gene. The CDR3 is 13 residues long.

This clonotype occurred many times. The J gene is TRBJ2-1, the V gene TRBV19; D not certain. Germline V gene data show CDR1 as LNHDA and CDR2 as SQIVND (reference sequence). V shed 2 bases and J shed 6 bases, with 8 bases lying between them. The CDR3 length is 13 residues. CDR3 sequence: CASSISVGNEQFF. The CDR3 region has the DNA TGTGCCAGTAGTATATCGGTAGGCAATGAGCAGTTCTTC.

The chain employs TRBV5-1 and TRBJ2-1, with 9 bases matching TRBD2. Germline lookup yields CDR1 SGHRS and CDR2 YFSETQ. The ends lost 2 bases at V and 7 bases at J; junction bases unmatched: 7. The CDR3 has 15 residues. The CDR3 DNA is TGCGCCAGCAGCTTTTGGCTAGCGGGGAATAATGAGCAGTTCTTC. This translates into CASSFWLAGNNEQFF. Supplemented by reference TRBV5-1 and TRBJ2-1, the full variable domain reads KAGVTQTPRYLIKTRGQQVTLSCSPISGHRSVSWYQQTPGQGLQFLFEYFSETQRNKGNFPGRFSGRQFSNSRSEMNVSTLELGDSALYLCASSFWLAGNNEQFFGPGTRLTVL.